This T cell receptor (beta chain) emerged from a study of blood T cells in healthy people across ages. Using a J-beta primer mix together with a sample-barcoded 5' primer, a second PCR was run for roughly 6 to 12 cycles. TCRdb reanalysed the 5' RACE reads using MiXCR and keeps one entry per CDR3 protein. The table lists just over 1 million distinct CDR3 sequences, around 43% of them singletons. In germline, CDR1 is WNHNN, CDR2 SYGVQD (reference sequence). The CDR3 runs to 16 residues. V was trimmed by 4 bases and J by 0 bases, leaving 14 bases between them. General study findings and limits: Diversity figures based on one million T cells were deemed too low. Using unsorted PBMCs precluded a conclusive naive versus antigen-experienced comparison. Fewer expanded clones and more diversity marked long-lived versus aged donors. Roughly linearly, TCR beta diversity per million T cells fell as age increased.

Turning to this clonotype: Its specificity is not known.

The clonotype was recovered from a woman aged 55-70 years in good health. The genes are TRBV10-1 and TRBJ2-3, with a tentative D call TRBD1 (6 bases). The sample comprised blood. The CDR3 nucleotides are TGCGCCAGCAGTGTAGGGGGTACCGTCAGCACAGATACGCAGTATTTT. Protein: CASSVGGTVSTDTQYF.